Below are 22 T cell receptor beta chains sequenced from a single sample in a study of blood T cells in healthy people across ages. A second PCR, run for roughly 6 to 11 cycles, used a sample-barcoded 5' primer plus a J-beta primer mix. A single record per CDR3 protein comes from TCRdb applying MiXCR to the 5' RACE reads. In the table there are some 1,000,000 distinct CDR3 sequences, approximately 25% of which are singletons. These sequences were also reported in another study, on T cells of mothers and their children.

Sequenced input: blood. The receptor set was obtained from a girl aged 2-10 years in good health.

The chain employs TRBV4-3 and TRBJ2-1; 9 bases are a match to TRBD1. V was clipped by 3 bases and J by 2 bases; unmatched bases: 8. The germline gives CDR1 LGHNA, CDR2 YSLEER. There are 17 residues in the CDR3. The CDR3 sequence is CASSQTQGDRAYNEQFF. Here the CDR3 DNA reads TGCGCCAGCAGCCAGACCCAAGGGGACAGGGCCTACAATGAGCAGTTCTTC.

J is TRBJ1-6 and V is TRBV6-5; D is ambiguous. This CDR3 has 12 residues. CDR1 is MNHEY, CDR2 SVGAGI, per germline. V dropped 6 bases and J dropped 6 bases, with 6 bases sitting between them. CDR3 DNA sequence: TGTGCCAGCAGAGTAACTAATTCACCCCTCCACTTT. Amino acids: CASRVTNSPLHF.

The chain joins TRBV25-1 to TRBJ1-2; D gene uncertain. The length of the CDR3 is 12 residues. CDR1 MGHDK and CDR2 SYGVNS come from the germline V gene. Trimming pared 4 bases from V and 2 bases from J, leaving 5 bases between. The CDR3 is CASSGRNYGYTF. The CDR3 DNA reads as TGTGCCAGCAGTGGACGGAACTATGGCTACACCTTC.

The chain uses TRBV4-3 and TRBJ2-7; perhaps TRBD2 as D (6 bases). In germline, CDR1 is LGHNA, CDR2 YSLEER. V was pared by 3 bases and J by 5 bases, with 14 bases between. The CDR3 runs to 14 residues. CDR3 nucleotide sequence: TGCGCCAGCAGCCAGGATAGCGGATCCGACGAGCAGTACTTC. Protein product: CASSQDSGSDEQYF.

The chain links TRBV15 to TRBJ2-1; D might be TRBD1 (6 bases). Near its end, the DNA agrees better with TRBJ2-5, so the J call may be wrong. The V gene's germline CDR1 is LNHNV and CDR2 YYDKDF (reference sequence). This CDR3 has 14 amino acids. The CDR3 bases are TGTGCCACCAGCCGCACAGGGAGTTCAGAGACCCAGTACTTC. Protein product: CATSRTGSSETQYF.

The sample holds a few counts of this clonotype. The CDR3 here is CASSHNTYEQYF. The CDR3 DNA follows: TGTGCCAGCAGCCACAACACCTACGAGCAGTACTTC. The chain couples TRBV14 to TRBJ2-7; D uncertain. Germline lookup yields CDR1 SGHDN and CDR2 FVKESK. Trimming took 3 bases from V and 2 from J, leaving 5 bases between them. The CDR3 covers 12 residues.

The J gene is TRBJ2-5, the V gene TRBV29-1; weak D call: TRBD1 (6 bases). The V gene's germline CDR1 is SQVTM and CDR2 ANQGSEA. The CDR3 sequence is 12 residues long. V shed 7 bases and J shed 0 bases, with 9 bases lying between them. The CDR3 sequence is CSGTAYQETQYF. In nucleotides, the CDR3 is TGCAGCGGGACAGCGTACCAAGAGACCCAGTACTTC.

The V gene is TRBV24-1, the J gene TRBJ2-2; D could derive from TRBD1 or TRBD2 (5 bases each). The CDR3 length is 13 residues. V was pared by 12 bases and J by 4 bases, with 14 bases between. Germline V CDR1 and CDR2: KGHDR, SFDVKD. CDR3 protein: CAARRGATGELFF. CDR3 coding DNA: TGTGCCGCCCGGCGAGGGGCCACCGGGGAGCTGTTTTTT.

In this sample, this clonotype turned up a few times. CDR3: CASSRTSFYEQYF. The CDR3, as DNA: TGTGCCAGCAGCCGAACCAGCTTTTACGAGCAGTACTTC. The rearrangement links TRBV7-2 to TRBJ2-7; D is undetermined. The germline CDR1 and CDR2 sequences are SGHTA and FQGNSA. V was shortened by 5 bases and J by 4 bases, with 12 bases between the two germline ends. The length of the CDR3 is 13 residues.

This clonotype was recorded a few times. The V gene is TRBV5-1, the J gene TRBJ2-3, with unresolved D. Trimming cost V 2 bases and J 5 bases, with 15 bases left between them. Germline V lookup: CDR1 SGHRS, CDR2 YFSETQ. The CDR3 is 15 amino acids. CDR3 nucleotide sequence: TGCGCCAGCAGCTTAGGTCTAATCATAGGAGATACGCAGTATTTT. It codes for CASSLGLIIGDTQYF.

V gene TRBV3-1 combines with J gene TRBJ2-1; tentatively, D is TRBD1 or TRBD2 (5 bases each). CDR3 length: 14 amino acids. Trimming pared 6 bases from V and 8 bases from J, leaving 17 bases between. Germline CDR1 and CDR2: LGHDT and YNNKEL (reference sequence). CDR3 region: CASSPGTPPDEQFF. The DNA for the CDR3 is TGTGCCAGCAGTCCCGGGACCCCCCCCGATGAGCAGTTCTTC.

The rearrangement links TRBV7-3 to TRBJ2-1, with D maybe TRBD1 (8 bases). Trimming cost V 5 bases and J 4 bases, with 18 bases left between them. This CDR3 comprises 16 residues. From germline, CDR1 is SGHTA and CDR2 FQGTGA. CDR3 in amino acids: CASSAGGGSIYNEQFF. The CDR3 DNA sequence: TGTGCCAGCAGCGCAGGGGGCGGGAGTATATACAATGAGCAGTTCTTC.

In this sample, this clonotype turned up a few times. The chain combines TRBV5-1 with TRBJ1-4, with 9 bases matching TRBD1. V lost 7 bases and J lost 5; bases outside the gene matches: 9. In germline, CDR1 is SGHRS, CDR2 YFSETQ. There are 15 residues in the CDR3. For the CDR3, the DNA is TGCGCCAGCGCACGGGTAGGGACAGGGAATGAAAAACTGTTTTTT. The encoded protein is CASARVGTGNEKLFF.

About this clonotype: A much larger clone lies a single base off, so this may be a read error. This CDR3 is missing its conserved last phenylalanine or tryptophan, likely due to a read error. The CDR3 region is CASSPRGSYNEQFY. Written as DNA, the CDR3 is TGTGCCAGCAGCCCGCGGGGCTCCTACAATGAGCAGTTCTAC. The V call is TRBV11-3, the J call TRBJ2-1; the D gene is possibly TRBD2 (6 bases). V was pared by 5 bases and J by 0 bases, with 8 bases between. The CDR3 is 14 residues long. CDR1 is SGHNT and CDR2 is YENEEA in the germline V gene.

This clonotype turned up a few times. The chain couples TRBV6-6 to TRBJ2-6; D unclear. Germline values: CDR1 MNHNY, CDR2 SVGAGI (reference sequence). The CDR3 has 16 amino acids. V was pared by 0 bases and J by 0 bases, with 6 bases between. This CDR3 reads CASSYSLNSGANVLTF. CDR3 bases: TGTGCCAGCAGTTACTCTCTGAACTCTGGGGCCAACGTCCTGACTTTC.

There are a few counts of this clonotype. V usage is TRBV6-6 and J usage is TRBJ1-2, with D unclear. Trimming took 5 bases from V and 4 from J, leaving 8 bases between them. CDR3 length: 12 amino acids. Germline V gives CDR1 MNHNY, CDR2 SVGAGI (reference sequence). In nucleotides, the CDR3 is TGTGCCAGCAGTCGAATCGGCTATGGCTACACCTTC. This encodes CASSRIGYGYTF.

V and J are TRBV5-1 and TRBJ2-1; D unclear. The germline V and J ends were trimmed by 2 bases and 9 bases, with 12 bases remaining between them. CDR3 length equals 13 residues. Germline V gene lookup returns CDR1 SGHRS and CDR2 YFSETQ. Here the CDR3 reads CASSLLPTTEQFF. CDR3 DNA: TGCGCCAGCAGCTTATTGCCGACGACTGAGCAGTTCTTC. The entire variable domain, with the rest obtained from reference TRBV5-1 and TRBJ2-1, is as follows: KAGVTQTPRYLIKTRGQQVTLSCSPISGHRSVSWYQQTPGQGLQFLFEYFSETQRNKGNFPGRFSGRQFSNSRSEMNVSTLELGDSALYLCASSLLPTTEQFFGPGTRLTVL.

The CDR3 protein is CASSLGERREGHEQYF. CDR3 nucleotides: TGTGCCAGCAGTTTGGGGGAAAGACGGGAGGGCCACGAGCAGTACTTC. The genes are TRBV12-3 or TRBV12-4 and TRBJ2-5, with 8 bases identical to TRBD2. The DNA end is more similar to TRBJ2-7, so the J call may be wrong. This CDR3 region has 16 residues.

In this sample, this clonotype turned up once. The junction departs from germline at one end; a sequencing error may be responsible. The chain joins TRBV10-3 to TRBJ1-2, with TRBD1 matching over 7 bases. The CDR3 loop spans 13 amino acids. Germline V gene lookup returns CDR1 ENHRY and CDR2 SYGVKD. The CDR3 spells CAISMGQNYGYTF. The CDR3 DNA sequence: TGTGCCATCAGTATGGGACAGAACTATGGCTACACATTC.

CDR3 DNA sequence: TGTGCCAGCAGCGTGGACGGGCCCAACATTCAGTACTTC. Protein product: CASSVDGPNIQYF. J is TRBJ2-4 and V is TRBV2; D is ambiguous. The V end lost 6 bases, the J end lost 7 bases, and 13 bases lay between the germline ends. The CDR3 runs to 13 residues. Germline loops: CDR1 SNHLY, CDR2 FYNNEI.

The V call is TRBV25-1, the J call TRBJ2-1; 9 nucleotides match TRBD2. There are 16 residues in the CDR3. V lost 1 base to trimming and J lost 8 bases; unmatched junction nucleotides: 9. The V gene's germline CDR1 is MGHDK and CDR2 SYGVNS. CDR3 nucleotide sequence: TGTGCCAGCAGTGAATCTCGCGGGGGGGCGATCGATGAGCAGTTCTTC. Encoded protein: CASSESRGGAIDEQFF.

V gene TRBV12-3 or TRBV12-4 combines with J gene TRBJ2-5; D is perhaps TRBD1 (6 bases). The V gene lost 6 bases and the J gene lost 2 bases, with 13 bases spanning the gap. The CDR3 covers 14 residues. CDR3 protein: CASRSNGQQETQYF. The CDR3 DNA is TGTGCCAGCAGGTCGAACGGACAGCAAGAGACCCAGTACTTC.